Sequencing of this T cell receptor beta chain was carried out in a study of shared clonotypes between healthy human individuals. The study's findings and limits: Several donors shared 5% to 5.5% of their naive CD4 clonotypes.

Germline CDR1 reads SGHNT; CDR2 reads YENEEA. CDR3 length: 12 amino acids. Trimming took off 3 bases at V and 6 bases at J, with 8 bases between the two ends. The repertoire was sequenced with immunoSEQ multiplex PCR; TCRdb's copy has only in-frame clones and lacks some. The sample lists around 350,000 clones; around 79% were seen once. Worth noting for this clone: Its antigen is not known.

The sequencing sample was made of memory CD4+ T cells sorted from blood. Described subset: CD45RA-negative fraction. The chain has TRBV11-3 and TRBJ1-1; D possibly corresponds to TRBD1 (6 bases). This receptor was taken from a man in his thirties or forties in good health. The CDR3: CASSFRGSEAFF. In DNA form, the CDR3 reads TGTGCCAGCAGCTTCAGGGGTTCTGAAGCTTTCTTT.